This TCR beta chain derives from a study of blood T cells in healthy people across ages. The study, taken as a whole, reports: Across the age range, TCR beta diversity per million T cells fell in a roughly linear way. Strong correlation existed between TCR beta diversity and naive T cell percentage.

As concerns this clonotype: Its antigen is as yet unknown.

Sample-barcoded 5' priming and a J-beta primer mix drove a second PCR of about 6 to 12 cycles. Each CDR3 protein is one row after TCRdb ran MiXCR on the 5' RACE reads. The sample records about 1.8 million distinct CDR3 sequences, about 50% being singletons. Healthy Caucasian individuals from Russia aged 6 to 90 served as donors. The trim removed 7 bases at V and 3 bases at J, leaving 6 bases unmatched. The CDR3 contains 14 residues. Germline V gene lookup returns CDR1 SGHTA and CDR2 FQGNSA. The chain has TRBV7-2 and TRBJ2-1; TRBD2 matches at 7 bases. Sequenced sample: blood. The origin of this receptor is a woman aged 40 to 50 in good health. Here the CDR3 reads CASNIREDYNEQFF. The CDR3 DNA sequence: TGTGCCAGCAACATCCGGGAGGACTACAATGAGCAGTTCTTC.